This T cell receptor beta chain was captured by sequencing in a study of CD4+ T cells in melanoma (dated by TCRdb to 2022 to 2024). With regard to the full study: Neoantigen-specific CD4+ T cells in human melanoma were what the study investigated. Paper-wide results and their limitations: Neoantigen-specific CD4+ T cells were reported to be correlated with the function of CD8+ T cells, macrophages and B cells. Neoantigen-specific CD4+ T cells in melanoma were reported to show diverse differentiation states.

Including cysteine and phenylalanine, the CDR3 has 15 amino acids. The read is trimmed to its CDR3 DNA, 45 bases read in frame from base 1. The germline V gene supplies CDR1 MGHRA and CDR2 YSYEKL. The trim is 4 bases for V and 3 bases for J, with a gap of 13 bases between the germline ends. Concerning this clone: This clone's antigen is unknown. No base qualities exist here, and no much larger clone lies one base off it.

Library creation used the immunoSEQ multiplex PCR assay. TCRdb obtained this table from immuneACCESS and retained in-frame rearrangements with V and J assigned. These tables miss some clones; where compared with another copy, unresolved V genes account for less than half of the shortfall, and the remainder is unexplained. Within this sample are about 140,000 clones, with about 90% of them counted one time only. The top ten constitute approximately 1.5% of the sample. Patients with melanoma were used as donors. The chain joins TRBV4-1 to TRBJ1-5; the D gene is not confidently resolved. The origin of this receptor is a human donor with melanoma. The CDR3 corresponds to CASSLLLSPNQPQHF. The nucleotide sequence is TGCGCCAGCAGCCTACTGTTAAGCCCCAATCAGCCCCAGCATTTT.